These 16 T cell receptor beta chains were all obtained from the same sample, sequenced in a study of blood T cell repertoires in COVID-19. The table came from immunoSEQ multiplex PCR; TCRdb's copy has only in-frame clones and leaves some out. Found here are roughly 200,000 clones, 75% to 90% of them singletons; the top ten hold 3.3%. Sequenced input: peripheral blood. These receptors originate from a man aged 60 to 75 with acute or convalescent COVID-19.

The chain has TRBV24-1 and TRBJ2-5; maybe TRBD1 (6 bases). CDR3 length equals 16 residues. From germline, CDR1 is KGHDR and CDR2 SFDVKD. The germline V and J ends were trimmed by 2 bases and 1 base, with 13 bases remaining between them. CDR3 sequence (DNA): TGTGCCACCAGTGATTCTTCAGGGGCCCCCCAAGAGACCCAGTACTTC. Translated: CATSDSSGAPQETQYF.

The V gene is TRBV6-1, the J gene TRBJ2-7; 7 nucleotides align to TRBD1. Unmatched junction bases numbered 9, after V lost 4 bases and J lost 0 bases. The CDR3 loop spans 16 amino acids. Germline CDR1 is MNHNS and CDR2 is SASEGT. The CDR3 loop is CASSATGTVGSYEQYF. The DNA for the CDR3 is TGTGCCAGCAGTGCCACCGGGACAGTGGGCTCCTACGAGCAGTACTTC.

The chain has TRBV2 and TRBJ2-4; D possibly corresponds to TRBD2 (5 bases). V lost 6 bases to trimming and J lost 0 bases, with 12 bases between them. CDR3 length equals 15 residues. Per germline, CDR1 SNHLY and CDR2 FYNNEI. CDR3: CASSPRAVAKNIQYF. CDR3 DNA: TGTGCCAGCAGCCCGAGGGCCGTAGCCAAAAACATTCAGTACTTC.

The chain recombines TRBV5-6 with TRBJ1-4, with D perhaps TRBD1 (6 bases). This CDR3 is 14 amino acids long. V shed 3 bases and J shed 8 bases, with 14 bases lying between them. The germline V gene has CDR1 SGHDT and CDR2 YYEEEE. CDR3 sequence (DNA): TGTGCCAGCAGCTCAGGGGTCAGTCGGGAAAAACTGTTTTTT. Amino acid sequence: CASSSGVSREKLFF. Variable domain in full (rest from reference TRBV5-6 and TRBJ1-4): DAGVTQSPTHLIKTRGQQVTLRCSPKSGHDTVSWYQQALGQGPQFIFQYYEEEERQRGNFPDRFSGHQFPNYSSELNVNALLLGDSALYLCASSSGVSREKLFFGSGTQLSVL.

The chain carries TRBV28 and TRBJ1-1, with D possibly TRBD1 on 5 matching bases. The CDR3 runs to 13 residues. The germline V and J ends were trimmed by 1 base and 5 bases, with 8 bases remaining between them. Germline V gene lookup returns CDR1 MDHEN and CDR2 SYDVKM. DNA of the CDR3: TGTGCCAGCAGTTTATCAGGGAGGACTGAAGCTTTCTTT. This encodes CASSLSGRTEAFF.

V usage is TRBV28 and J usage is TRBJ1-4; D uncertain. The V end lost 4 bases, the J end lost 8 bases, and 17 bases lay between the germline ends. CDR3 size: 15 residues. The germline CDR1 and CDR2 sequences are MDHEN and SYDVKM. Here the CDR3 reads CASSSGSYAWEKLFF. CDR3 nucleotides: TGTGCCAGCAGTTCCGGTTCGTATGCGTGGGAAAAACTGTTTTTT.

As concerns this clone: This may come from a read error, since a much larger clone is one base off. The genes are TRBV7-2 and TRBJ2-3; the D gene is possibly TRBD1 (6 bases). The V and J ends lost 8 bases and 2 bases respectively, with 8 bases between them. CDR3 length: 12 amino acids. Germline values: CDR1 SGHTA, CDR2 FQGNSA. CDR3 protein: CASGQFTDTQYF. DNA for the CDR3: TGTGCCAGCGGACAGTTCACAGATACGCAGTATTTT.

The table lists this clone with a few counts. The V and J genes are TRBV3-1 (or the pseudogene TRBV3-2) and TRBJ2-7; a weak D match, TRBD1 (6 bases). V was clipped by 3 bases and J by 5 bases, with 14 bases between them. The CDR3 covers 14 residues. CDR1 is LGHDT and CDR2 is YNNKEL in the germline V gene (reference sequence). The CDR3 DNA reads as TGTGCCAGCAGCCACGAAAACAGGGTCAACGAGCAGTACTTC. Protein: CASSHENRVNEQYF.

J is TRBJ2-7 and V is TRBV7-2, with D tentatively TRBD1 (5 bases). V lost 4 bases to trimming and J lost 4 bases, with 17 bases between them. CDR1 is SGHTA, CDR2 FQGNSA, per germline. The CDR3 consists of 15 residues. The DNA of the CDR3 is TGTGCCAGCAGCTATATAGGGCAGGGTGGGTACGAGCAGTACTTC. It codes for CASSYIGQGGYEQYF.

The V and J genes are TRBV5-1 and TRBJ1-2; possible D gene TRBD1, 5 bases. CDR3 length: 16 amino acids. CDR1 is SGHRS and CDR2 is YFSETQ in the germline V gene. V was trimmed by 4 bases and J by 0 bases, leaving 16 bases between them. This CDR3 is CASSPGLERSNYGYTF. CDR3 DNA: TGCGCCAGCAGCCCGGGACTTGAGAGATCTAACTATGGCTACACCTTC.

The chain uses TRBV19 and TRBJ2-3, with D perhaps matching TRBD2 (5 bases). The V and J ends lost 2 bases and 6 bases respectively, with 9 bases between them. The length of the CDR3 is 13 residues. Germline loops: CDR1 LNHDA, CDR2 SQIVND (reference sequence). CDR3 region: CASSIRPGDTQYF. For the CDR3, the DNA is TGTGCCAGTAGTATAAGGCCGGGGGATACGCAGTATTTT.

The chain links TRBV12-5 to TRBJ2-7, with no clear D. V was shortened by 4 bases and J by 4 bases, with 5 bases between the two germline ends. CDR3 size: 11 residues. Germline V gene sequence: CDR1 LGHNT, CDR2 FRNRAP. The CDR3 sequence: CASGSLYEQYF. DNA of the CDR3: TGTGCTAGTGGTTCTTTGTACGAGCAGTACTTC.

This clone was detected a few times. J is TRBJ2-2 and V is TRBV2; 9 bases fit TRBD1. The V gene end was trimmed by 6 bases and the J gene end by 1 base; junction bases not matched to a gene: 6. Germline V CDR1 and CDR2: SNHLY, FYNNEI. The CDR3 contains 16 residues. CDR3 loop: CASRMGQGWNTGELFF. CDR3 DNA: TGTGCCAGCAGAATGGGACAGGGATGGAACACCGGGGAGCTGTTTTTT.

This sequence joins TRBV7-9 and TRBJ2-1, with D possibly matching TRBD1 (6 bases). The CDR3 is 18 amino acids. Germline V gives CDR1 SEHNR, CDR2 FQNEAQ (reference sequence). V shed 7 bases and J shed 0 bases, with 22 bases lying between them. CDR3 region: CASITGGGAPGSYNEQFF. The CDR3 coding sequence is TGTGCCAGCATTACCGGTGGGGGCGCCCCCGGCTCCTACAATGAGCAGTTCTTC. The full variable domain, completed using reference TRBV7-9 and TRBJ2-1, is DTGVSQNPRHKITKRGQNVTFRCDPISEHNRLYWYRQTLGQGPEFLTYFQNEAQLEKSRLLSDRFSAERPKGSFSTLEIQRTEQGDSAMYLCASITGGGAPGSYNEQFFGPGTRLTVL.

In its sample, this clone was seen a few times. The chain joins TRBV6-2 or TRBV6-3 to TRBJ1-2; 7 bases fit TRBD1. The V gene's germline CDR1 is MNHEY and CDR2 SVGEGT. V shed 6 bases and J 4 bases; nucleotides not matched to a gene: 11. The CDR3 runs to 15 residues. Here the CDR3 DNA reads TGTGCCAGCAGCCAAGGACAGGACGGGGGCTATGGCTACACCTTC. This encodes CASSQGQDGGYGYTF.

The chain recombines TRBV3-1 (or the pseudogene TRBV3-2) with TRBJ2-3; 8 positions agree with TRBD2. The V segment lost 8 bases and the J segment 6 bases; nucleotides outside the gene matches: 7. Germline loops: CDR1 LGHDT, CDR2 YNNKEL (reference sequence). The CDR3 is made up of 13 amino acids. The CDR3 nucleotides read TGTGCCAGCTCCGGGGGGGAGAGGGATACGCAGTATTTT. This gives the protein CASSGGERDTQYF.